This TCR beta chain originates from a study of cytomegalovirus exposure and HLA in healthy donors. Study at large: In a previous analysis, around 110 million unique TCR beta sequences were found from some 180 million T cells.

Primers: 60 Vbeta forward and 13 Jbeta reverse. The table came from immunoSEQ multiplex PCR; TCRdb's copy has only in-frame clones and leaves some out. The table has about 150,000 clones, roughly three quarters seen once; the top ten hold under 4%. Germline V gene lookup returns CDR1 SQVTM and CDR2 ANQGSEA. V trimming: 1 base; J trimming: 1 base; junction bases outside the gene matches: 7. The CDR3 covers 16 residues. This chain links TRBV29-1 with TRBJ2-3; 8 bases are a match to TRBD1. The TCR sequence derives from a human donor in good health. Material: PBMCs. CDR3 sequence: CSVEGARTGRTDTQYF. The CDR3 DNA reads as TGCAGCGTTGAAGGGGCCCGGACAGGGCGCACAGATACGCAGTATTTT.